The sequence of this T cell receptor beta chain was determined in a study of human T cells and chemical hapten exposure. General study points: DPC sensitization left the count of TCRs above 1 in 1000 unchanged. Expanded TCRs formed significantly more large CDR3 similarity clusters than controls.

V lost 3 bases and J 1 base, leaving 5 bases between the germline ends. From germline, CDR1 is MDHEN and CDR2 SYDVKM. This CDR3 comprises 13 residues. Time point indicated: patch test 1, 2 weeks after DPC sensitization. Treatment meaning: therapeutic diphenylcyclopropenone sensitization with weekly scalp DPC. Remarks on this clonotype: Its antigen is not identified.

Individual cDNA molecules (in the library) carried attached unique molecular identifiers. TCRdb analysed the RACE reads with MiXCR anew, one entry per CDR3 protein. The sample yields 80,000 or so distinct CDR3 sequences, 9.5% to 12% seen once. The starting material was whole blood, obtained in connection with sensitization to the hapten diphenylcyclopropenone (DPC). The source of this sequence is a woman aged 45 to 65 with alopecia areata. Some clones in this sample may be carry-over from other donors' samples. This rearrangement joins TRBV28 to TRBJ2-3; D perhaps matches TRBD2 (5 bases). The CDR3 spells CASSFSGTDTQYF. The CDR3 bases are TGTGCCAGCAGTTTTAGCGGCACAGATACGCAGTATTTT.